The source of this T cell receptor (beta chain) is a study of siplizumab effects on memory and regulatory T cells. Looking at the study overall: Without drug or with siplizumab at roughly 1 ug/mL, mixed lymphocyte reactions were set up in pairs.

Using immunoSEQ multiplex PCR, the repertoire was profiled, and TCRdb retains in-frame clones only, with some absent. The data hold about 790 clones, with approximately 70% observed a single time. The V gene's germline CDR1 is SQVTM and CDR2 ANQGSEA. Germline trimming cut 6 bases from V and 5 bases from J; bases unmatched to any gene: 4. This CDR3 is 12 amino acids long. Mixed lymphocyte reaction cells underwent less than 7 days of coculture at 37°C. Concerning this clone: Its antigen remains unknown.

This chain uses TRBV29-1 with TRBJ1-5; 7 bases are a match to TRBD1. The sequenced sample consisted of CFSE-low (dividing) CD4+ T cells sorted from an allogeneic mixed lymphocyte reaction. This clonotype originated in a human donor in good health; the cells came from an allogeneic mixed lymphocyte reaction. Some clones in this sample may be carry-over from other donors' samples. CDR3 loop: CSVKGADQPQHF. The DNA of the CDR3 is TGCAGCGTGAAGGGGGCGGATCAGCCCCAGCATTTT. The full variable domain, its missing parts supplied by reference TRBV29-1 and TRBJ1-5, is SAVISQKPSRDICQRGTSLTIQCQVDSQVTMMFWYRQQPGQSLTLIATANQGSEATYESGFVIDKFPISRPNLTFSTLTVSNMSPEDSSIYLCSVKGADQPQHFGDGTRLSIL.